These T cell receptor beta chains were read from a single sample in a study of blood T cell repertoires in COVID-19. Some clones are missing from TCRdb's copy, which holds only in-frame ones; the method was immunoSEQ multiplex PCR. Of some 140,000 clones in the sample, just under 85% were seen once. The specimen was peripheral blood. These receptors all stem from a woman aged 80 or older with acute or convalescent COVID-19. CDR3s include the opening cysteine and the closing phenylalanine or tryptophan. D genes are given only for firm matches.

TRBJ1-3 | TRBD1 | TRBV5-1 | CASSLGQGATGNTIYF | TGCGCCAGCAGCTTGGGACAGGGGGCGACAGGAAACACCATATATTTT
TRBJ2-7 | TRBD2 | TRBV5-1 | CASSFGASGNTVSYEQYF | TGCGCCAGCTCTTTCGGGGCTAGCGGGAATACCGTCTCCTACGAGCAGTACTTC
TRBJ2-7 | - | TRBV19 | CASSIGGGSYEQYF | TGTGCCAGTAGTATAGGCGGAGGCTCCTACGAGCAGTACTTC
TRBJ1-6 | TRBD1 | TRBV11-1 | CASSGRVGRGVSPLHF | TGTGCCAGCAGCGGTCGGGTCGGCAGGGGGGTCTCACCCCTCCACTTT
TRBJ1-6 | TRBD1 | TRBV14 | CASRGQILSPLHF | TGTGCCAGCAGGGGACAGATCCTTTCACCCCTCCACTTT
TRBJ2-3 | - | TRBV7-3 | CASSPGLSTDTQYF | TGTGCCAGCAGCCCAGGACTTAGCACAGATACGCAGTATTTT
TRBJ1-5 | - | TRBV5-5 | CASSLSGGGNQPQHF | TGTGCCAGCAGCTTGTCCGGGGGAGGCAATCAGCCCCAGCATTTT
TRBJ1-6 | TRBD1 | TRBV18 | CASSPQKAGGNSPLHF | TGTGCCAGCTCACCACAGAAGGCAGGGGGCAATTCACCCCTCCACTTT
TRBJ1-1 | TRBD1 | TRBV5-1 | CASSFNPGQAQNEAFF | TGCGCCAGCAGCTTCAATCCTGGACAGGCGCAAAATGAAGCTTTCTTT
TRBJ2-2 | - | TRBV2 | CASTGTRTATGELFF | TGTGCCAGCACTGGGACTCGAACTGCAACCGGGGAGCTGTTTTTT
TRBJ1-5 | - | TRBV6-5 | CASRGTGIRQPQHF | TGTGCCAGCAGGGGCACAGGGATTCGTCAGCCCCAGCATTTT
TRBJ1-1 | - | TRBV3-1/TRBV3-2 | CASSRSRGSTEAFF | TGTGCCAGCAGCCGGAGTAGGGGATCCACTGAAGCTTTCTTT
TRBJ1-3 | - | TRBV7-8 | CASSLQGSGNTIYF | TGTGCCAGCAGCCTACAGGGATCTGGAAACACCATATATTTT
TRBJ1-6 | TRBD1 | TRBV19 | CASSIDRGRSPLHF | TGTGCCAGTAGTATAGACAGGGGGCGTTCACCCCTCCACTTT
TRBJ1-4 | - | TRBV5-1 | CASTLGQNEKLFF | TGCGCCAGCACCCTTGGCCAGAATGAAAAACTGTTTTTT
TRBJ2-5 | - | TRBV3-1/TRBV3-2 | CASMEGTGETQYF | TGTGCCAGCATGGAGGGAACGGGAGAGACCCAGTACTTC
TRBJ2-1 | TRBD2 | TRBV11-2 | CASRLAGGVGNEQFF | TGTGCCAGCAGGCTCGCCGGGGGGGTGGGCAATGAGCAGTTCTTC
TRBJ2-2 | - | TRBV28 | CASRSGGLDTGELFF | TGTGCCAGCAGGTCAGGGGGGTTGGACACCGGGGAGCTGTTTTTT
TRBJ1-4 | TRBD1 | TRBV25-1 | CASSEQGAANEKLFF | TGTGCCAGCAGTGAACAGGGGGCAGCTAATGAAAAACTGTTTTTT
TRBJ1-1 | - | TRBV2 | CASNPDRNTEAFF | TGTGCCAGCAACCCAGACAGGAACACTGAAGCTTTCTTT
TRBJ1-2 | - | TRBV9 | CASSDIITGGYTF | TGTGCCAGCAGCGACATCATCACGGGTGGCTACACCTTC
TRBJ1-6 | - | TRBV29-1 | CSVDLRGEVGSPLHF | TGCAGCGTTGATTTACGGGGTGAGGTTGGTTCACCCCTCCACTTT